This record covers a single TCR beta chain. The record originates from a study of blood T cell repertoires in COVID-19. About the research overall: Samples representing acute and convalescent COVID-19 were sourced from the United States, Italy and Spain.

TCRdb keeps only in-frame clones here, not all; method: immunoSEQ multiplex PCR. The sample has about 670,000 clones; approximately 90% are singletons. The CDR3 loop spans 16 amino acids. Looked up from germline, CDR1 is SGHTS and CDR2 is YDEGEE. Trimming removed 0 bases from V and 5 bases from J, with 15 bases in between. Sequenced input: peripheral blood. This chain links TRBV5-8 with TRBJ1-3; TRBD1 might be the D (5 bases). The sequence came from a young woman with acute or convalescent COVID-19. CDR3: CASSLVSPGTRNTIYF. CDR3 in DNA: TGTGCCAGCAGCTTGGTATCCCCAGGGACTAGAAACACCATATATTTT.